The rows below give T cell receptor beta chains drawn from one sample of a study of OX40 agonist ivuxolimab in advanced cancers. Sequencing was performed with immunoSEQ multiplex PCR; in TCRdb, only in-frame clones are kept and a portion is missing. The repertoire includes roughly 87,000 clones, roughly 93% of them detected once, and less than 0.75% sits in the top ten. Sequences were derived from CD4+ or CD8+ T cells sorted from blood, sampled in a trial of the OX40 agonist ivuxolimab. Receptors originate from an adult with an advanced solid tumor such as melanoma, head and neck, liver or kidney cancer. CDR3s leave out the opening cysteine and the closing phenylalanine or tryptophan.

TRBV27 | ASSLTRLQETQY
TRBV28 | ASPPKRSGQGYHQPQH
TRBV9 | ASSATLAGTPQETQY
TRBV7-2 | ASSLEGRAYEQY
TRBV30 | AWSLPRNREAEAF
TRBV30 | AWSAQASGYT
TRBV15 | ATSRGTSNTGELF
TRBV28 | STGVPGANVLT
TRBV6-6 | ASSYNPGTVYEQY
TRBV28 | ASRPPWDRDHEQY
TRBV7-2 | ASSFQGGRETQY
TRBV5-1 | ASSLEGRGAYNEQF
TRBV19 | ASSIRGVDEQY
TRBV6-1 | ASRGQGTSNQPQH
TRBV28 | ATLGGEGGAWIQPQH
TRBV5-1 | ASSETTGELF
TRBV7-7 | ASSLMGSGTGELF
TRBV5-1 | ASSLGLRSQETQY
TRBV27 | ASSLLTARVQY
TRBV7-9 | ASSPDTLYGYT
TRBV5-1 | ASSLEHSPLH
TRBV5-4 | ASSSPLGDTQY
TRBV2 | ASSAVEPKGNEQF
TRBV6-5 | ASRRDRGQYEQY
TRBV5-4 | ASSVAGGPYNEQF
TRBV19 | ASTSAGYYNEQF
TRBV10-1 | ASSSGPQPYEQY
TRBV2 | ASSPGLAGSSYNEQF
TRBV5-1 | ASSLVQETQY
TRBV7-2 | ASRIQGGGTDTQY
TRBV7-2 | ASSVEGLGAGYGYT
TRBV5-1 | ASSLGTLGETQY
TRBV11-2 | ASSLDWAGYT
TRBV7-9 | ASSSTSGGAEFTYEQY